This T cell receptor (beta chain) was recovered during a study of blood T cells in healthy people across ages. With a J-beta primer mix and a sample-barcoded 5' primer, a second PCR ran about 7 to 11 cycles. Each TCR beta cDNA got a 12-nucleotide random molecular identifier. In TCRdb, the 5' RACE reads were re-called with MiXCR into one record per CDR3 protein. Among nearly 1 million distinct CDR3 sequences listed, about 51% were seen once. The sequencing input was blood. The receptor's source is a woman aged 55-70 years in good health.

CDR3 loop: CASSVAPWQQDEQFF. The CDR3 DNA reads TGTGCCAGCAGCGTAGCCCCGTGGCAGCAGGATGAGCAGTTCTTC. This sequence joins TRBV9 and TRBJ2-1; D gene uncertain. Germline V gene data show CDR1 as SGDLS and CDR2 as YYNGEE. The CDR3 has 15 residues. Between the trimmed V and J ends, which lost 0 bases and 8 bases, there was a span of 15 bases.